This T cell receptor (beta chain) was profiled in a study of cytomegalovirus exposure and HLA in healthy donors. The PCR ran on 60 Vbeta and 13 Jbeta primers. Produced via immunoSEQ multiplex PCR; TCRdb's table is partial and in-frame only. The table lists approximately 160,000 clones, roughly 80% of them singletons. Sequenced input: PBMCs. The TCR comes from a man in his forties or fifties in good health and CMV-seropositive.

The CDR3 nucleotides read TGTGCCAGCAGCCCCGGGGGACCCAAGTACGAGCAGTACTTC. Its protein product is CASSPGGPKYEQYF. J is TRBJ2-7 and V is TRBV6-5, with D perhaps TRBD2 (6 bases). V was shortened by 6 bases and J by 4 bases, with 16 bases between the two germline ends. Germline CDR1 reads MNHEY; CDR2 reads SVGAGI. CDR3 length: 14 amino acids.